This TCR beta chain was captured in a study of cytomegalovirus exposure and HLA in healthy donors. The PCR was carried out with 60 Vbeta primers and 13 Jbeta primers. The assay was immunoSEQ multiplex PCR, and TCRdb's table has in-frame clones only and misses some. In the table there are around 27,000 clones, more than 55% of which are singletons. Deletions cut 6 bases from V and 0 bases from J, with 3 bases between. Germline-derived CDR1 and CDR2 are MNHEY and SVGAGI. The CDR3 runs 12 residues. Sequencing was carried out using PBMCs. The chain couples TRBV6-5 to TRBJ2-1; D is unresolved. The sequence was collected from a male donor in good health and CMV-seropositive. The CDR3 DNA sequence: TGTGCCAGCAGAGCCTCCTACAATGAGCAGTTCTTC. Its translation: CASRASYNEQFF.